One and the same sample provided the 18 T cell receptor beta chains below, sequenced in a study of cytomegalovirus exposure and HLA in healthy donors. In the PCR, 60 Vbeta and 13 Jbeta primers were used. Only in-frame clones appear in the TCRdb table, and some are missing; sequencing was by immunoSEQ multiplex PCR. The sample records about 100,000 clones, 65% being singletons. Input material: PBMCs. The receptor source for this set is a man aged 25 to 40 in good health and CMV-seropositive.

The CDR3 reads CASSYSKGGGEAEAFF. The CDR3 DNA sequence: TGTGCCAGCAGTTACTCGAAAGGCGGGGGAGAGGCTGAAGCTTTCTTT. V and J are TRBV6-6 and TRBJ1-1, with D maybe TRBD1 (5 bases). Germline V gene data show CDR1 as MNHNY and CDR2 as SVGAGI (reference sequence). Trimming pared 0 bases from V and 6 bases from J, leaving 17 bases between. This CDR3 comprises 16 residues.

This chain joins TRBV5-4 and TRBJ1-1, with TRBD1 as a possible D gene (6 bases). Germline CDR1 SGHNT, CDR2 YYREEE (reference sequence). The germline V and J ends were trimmed by 4 bases and 1 base, with 14 bases remaining between them. The CDR3 runs 15 residues. The CDR3 here is CASSVTGTRNTEAFF. DNA of the CDR3: TGTGCCAGCAGCGTCACCGGGACAAGGAACACTGAAGCTTTCTTT.

The CDR3 DNA follows: TGTGCCAGTAGTATCATCGGGACTAGCCTCACAGATACGCAGTATTTT. It codes for CASSIIGTSLTDTQYF. The chain is built from TRBV19 and TRBJ2-3, with 9 nucleotides matching TRBD2. Looked up from germline, CDR1 is LNHDA and CDR2 is SQIVND (reference sequence). V lost 3 bases to trimming and J lost 2 bases; unmatched junction nucleotides: 6. The CDR3 covers 16 residues.

The V gene is TRBV6-6, the J gene TRBJ2-1, with 9 bases lining up with TRBD1. V lost 6 bases, J lost 1 base, and 7 bases stayed unmatched. Germline V gene data show CDR1 as MNHNY and CDR2 as SVGAGI (reference sequence). The CDR3 has 16 amino acids. The CDR3 DNA sequence: TGTGCCAGCAGGCAAGGACAGGGGAGATCCTACAATGAGCAGTTCTTC. Amino acids: CASRQGQGRSYNEQFF.

This clone was detected once. The V call is TRBV2, the J call TRBJ1-4, with D tentatively TRBD1 (5 bases). The CDR3 is made up of 13 amino acids. Trimming left V 5 bases short and J 6 bases short, with 10 bases between. Germline V gene sequence: CDR1 SNHLY, CDR2 FYNNEI. Here the CDR3 DNA reads TGTGCCAGCAGTTCCAGGGTGGATGAAAAACTGTTTTTT. Protein product: CASSSRVDEKLFF. The full variable domain, its missing parts supplied by reference TRBV2 and TRBJ1-4, is EPEVTQTPSHQVTQMGQEVILRCVPISNHLYFYWYRQILGQKVEFLVSFYNNEISEKSEIFDDQFSVERPDGSNFTLKIRSTKLEDSAMYFCASSSRVDEKLFFGSGTQLSVL.

The chain links TRBV5-6 to TRBJ2-2; no clear D gene. Trimming took off 4 bases at V and 1 base at J, with 2 bases between the two ends. Germline V gives CDR1 SGHDT, CDR2 YYEEEE. CDR3 size: 12 residues. This CDR3 reads CASSQNTGELFF. The CDR3 nucleotides are TGTGCCAGCAGCCAGAACACCGGGGAGCTGTTTTTT.

The chain is built from TRBV20-1 and TRBJ1-1, with D tentatively TRBD1 (5 bases). CDR1 is DFQATT and CDR2 is SNEGSKA in the germline V gene (reference sequence). This CDR3 is 11 amino acids long. Trimming took 6 bases from V and 8 from J, leaving 13 bases between them. In DNA, the CDR3 is TGCAGTGCCGTGTCGCAGGGAGAAGCTTTCTTT. This encodes CSAVSQGEAFF.

CDR3 amino acids: CASSGDRALAKNIQYF. DNA for the CDR3: TGTGCCAGCAGTGGGGACAGGGCTTTAGCCAAAAACATTCAGTACTTC. J is TRBJ2-4 and V is TRBV2, with 9 bases fitting TRBD1. In germline, CDR1 is SNHLY, CDR2 FYNNEI. This CDR3 is built from 16 residues. The junction had 4 bases not matched to a gene; V was cut back by 4 bases and J by 0 bases.

This clone was seen a few times. Other nucleotide sequences in the sample specify the same CDR3. The chain carries TRBV20-1 and TRBJ1-2; D gene uncertain. Per the germline V gene, CDR1 is DFQATT and CDR2 is SNEGSKA (reference sequence). The CDR3 sequence is 11 residues long. V was clipped by 3 bases and J by 4 bases, with 6 bases between them. CDR3 DNA: TGCAGTGCTAGTAACAGCTATGGCTACACCTTC. Its translation: CSASNSYGYTF.

The chain has TRBV10-3 and TRBJ2-3, with TRBD1 matching over 7 bases. Germline lookup yields CDR1 ENHRY and CDR2 SYGVKD. This CDR3 contains 15 residues. The V gene end was trimmed by 2 bases and the J gene end by 2 bases; junction bases not matched to a gene: 4. CDR3 protein: CAISEPGQTTDTQYF. The CDR3 region has the DNA TGTGCCATCAGTGAGCCGGGACAGACCACAGATACGCAGTATTTT.

The chain employs TRBV5-4 and TRBJ2-7; 9 bases fit TRBD2. The ends lost 3 bases at V and 5 bases at J; junction bases unmatched: 9. CDR3 length: 15 residues. In germline, CDR1 is SGHNT, CDR2 YYREEE (reference sequence). The CDR3 here is CASSSLAGGLDEQYF. The CDR3, as DNA: TGTGCCAGCAGCTCGCTGGCGGGGGGGCTCGACGAGCAGTACTTC.

This clone is a singleton in its sample. V is TRBV19 and J is TRBJ1-1; a weak D match, TRBD1 (6 bases). Germline CDR1 LNHDA, CDR2 SQIVND (reference sequence). V was trimmed by 7 bases and J by 6 bases, leaving 21 bases between them. CDR3 length equals 15 residues. This CDR3 reads CASTRGGAGWAEAFF. The CDR3 DNA is TGTGCCAGTACCAGGGGTGGGGCAGGATGGGCTGAAGCTTTCTTT. The full variable domain, completed using reference TRBV19 and TRBJ1-1, is DGGITQSPKYLFRKEGQNVTLSCEQNLNHDAMYWYRQDPGQGLRLIYYSQIVNDFQKGDIAEGYSVSREKKESFPLTVTSAQKNPTAFYLCASTRGGAGWAEAFFGQGTRLTVV.

Regarding this clone: The junction shows a germline mismatch at one end, possibly a read error. The rearrangement links TRBV7-7 to TRBJ1-5; 9 bases fit TRBD1. The germline V gene encodes CDR1 SSHAT and CDR2 FNYEAQ (reference sequence). The CDR3 has 19 residues. CDR3 sequence (DNA): TGTGCTAGCAGCTTAGACCTTGACAGGGGGAATGGCGGCAATCAGCCCCAGCATTTT. Protein product: CASSLDLDRGNGGNQPQHF.

The rearrangement joins TRBV5-8 to TRBJ2-5, with D perhaps matching TRBD1 (6 bases). The CDR3 runs to 13 residues. Germline values: CDR1 SGHTS, CDR2 YDEGEE. Trimming removed 3 bases from V and 4 bases from J, with 10 bases in between. The CDR3 nucleotides are TGTGCCAGCAGCTACGGACAGCGAGAGACCCAGTACTTC. Residues: CASSYGQRETQYF.

The chain recombines TRBV6-5 with TRBJ1-5; D gene unclear. The CDR3 loop spans 12 amino acids. V lost 2 bases, J lost 9 bases, and 8 bases lay in between. Germline CDR1 is MNHEY and CDR2 is SVGAGI. The CDR3 coding sequence is TGTGCCAGCAGTTACCTACCAAGGCCCCAGCATTTT. Amino acids: CASSYLPRPQHF.

J is TRBJ2-2 and V is TRBV6-6, with 11 bases fitting TRBD2. V lost 6 bases, J lost 3 bases, and 3 bases stayed unmatched. CDR1 and CDR2 from the germline V gene are MNHNY and SVGAGI (reference sequence). The CDR3 spans 15 residues. The CDR3 reads CASSLSGGDTGELFF. The CDR3 DNA follows: TGTGCCAGCAGCCTTAGCGGGGGGGACACCGGGGAGCTGTTTTTT.

The chain is built from TRBV9 and TRBJ2-5; tentative D call: TRBD1 (6 bases). The CDR3 has 17 amino acids. Germline V gives CDR1 SGDLS, CDR2 YYNGEE. Trimming left V 4 bases short and J 2 bases short, with 21 bases between. CDR3 sequence: CASSLFQGLQGQETQYF. DNA of the CDR3: TGTGCCAGCAGCCTTTTTCAGGGCCTCCAGGGGCAAGAGACCCAGTACTTC.

The CDR3 nucleotides read TGTGCCAGTAGTATCGGGACAGTCTCCAATCAGCCCCAGCATTTT. The encoded protein is CASSIGTVSNQPQHF. The chain joins TRBV19 to TRBJ1-5; 7 nucleotides agree with TRBD1. J was trimmed by 3 bases and V by 3 bases; bases with no gene match: 5. This CDR3 has 15 residues. CDR1 and CDR2 (germline): LNHDA, SQIVND (reference sequence).